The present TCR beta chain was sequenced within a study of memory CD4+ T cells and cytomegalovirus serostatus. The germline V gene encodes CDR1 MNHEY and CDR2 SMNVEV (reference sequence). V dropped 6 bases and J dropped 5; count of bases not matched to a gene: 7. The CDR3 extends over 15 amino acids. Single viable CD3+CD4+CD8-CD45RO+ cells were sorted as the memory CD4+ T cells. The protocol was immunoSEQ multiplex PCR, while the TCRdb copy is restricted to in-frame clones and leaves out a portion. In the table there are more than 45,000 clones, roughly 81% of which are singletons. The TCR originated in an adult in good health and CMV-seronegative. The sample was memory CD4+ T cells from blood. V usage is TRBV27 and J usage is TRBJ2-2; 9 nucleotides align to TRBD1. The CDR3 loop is CASSIQGAVTGELFF. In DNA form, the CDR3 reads TGTGCCAGCAGCATACAGGGGGCGGTTACCGGGGAGCTGTTTTTT.